This record concerns one T cell receptor (beta chain) sequence. Trimming removed 0 bases from V and 0 bases from J, with 17 bases in between. The CDR3 sequence is 18 residues long. Germline assignment: CDR1 LNHNV and CDR2 YYDKDF (reference sequence). Sequencing was performed with immunoSEQ multiplex PCR; in TCRdb, only in-frame clones are kept and a portion is missing. This table holds approximately 160,000 clones, roughly four fifths found once. The record originates from a study of blood T cell repertoires in COVID-19. The J gene is TRBJ1-1, the V gene TRBV15; tentatively, D is TRBD1 (5 bases). The clonotype was recovered from a man in his forties who had recovered from COVID-19. The specimen was peripheral blood. The CDR3 is CATSRDPGNRGMNTEAFF. The CDR3 DNA reads as TGTGCCACCAGCAGAGACCCTGGGAACCGGGGGATGAACACTGAAGCTTTCTTT.